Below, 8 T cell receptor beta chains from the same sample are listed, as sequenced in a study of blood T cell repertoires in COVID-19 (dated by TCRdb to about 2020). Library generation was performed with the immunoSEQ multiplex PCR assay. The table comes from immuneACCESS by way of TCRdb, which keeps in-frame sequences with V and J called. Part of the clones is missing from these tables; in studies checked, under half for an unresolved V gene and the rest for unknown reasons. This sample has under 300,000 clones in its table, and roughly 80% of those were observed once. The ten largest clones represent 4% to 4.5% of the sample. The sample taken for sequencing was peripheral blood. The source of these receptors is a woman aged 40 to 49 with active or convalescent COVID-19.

CDR3 in DNA: TGTGCCAGCTACACCACAGGACGTAACTATGGCTACACCTTC. Translating gives CASYTTGRNYGYTF. This sequence joins TRBV3-1 (or the pseudogene TRBV3-2) and TRBJ1-2; tentative D call: TRBD1 (5 bases). The ends were cut back, 8 bases at V and 1 base at J, with 14 bases in the middle. This CDR3 has 14 residues. Per the germline V gene, CDR1 is LGHDT and CDR2 is YNNKEL (reference sequence).

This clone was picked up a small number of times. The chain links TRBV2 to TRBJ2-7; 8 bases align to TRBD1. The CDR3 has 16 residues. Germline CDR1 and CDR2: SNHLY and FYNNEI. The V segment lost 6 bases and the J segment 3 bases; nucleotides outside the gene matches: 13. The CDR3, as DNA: TGTGCCAGCAGACTGGACCGACAGGGGCGGTTCTACGAGCAGTACTTC. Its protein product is CASRLDRQGRFYEQYF.

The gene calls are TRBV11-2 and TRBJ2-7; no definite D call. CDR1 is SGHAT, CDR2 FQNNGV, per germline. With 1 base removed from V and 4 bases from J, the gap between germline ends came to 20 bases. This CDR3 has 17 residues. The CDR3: CASSLGLTQINIYEQYV. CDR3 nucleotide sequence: TGTGCCAGCAGCTTAGGGCTGACACAGATTAATATTTACGAGCAGTACGTC.

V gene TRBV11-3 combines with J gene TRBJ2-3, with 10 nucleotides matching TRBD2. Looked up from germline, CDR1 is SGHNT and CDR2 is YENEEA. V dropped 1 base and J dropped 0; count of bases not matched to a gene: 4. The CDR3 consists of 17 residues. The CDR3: CASSLGVAGGSTDTQYF. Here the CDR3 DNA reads TGTGCCAGCAGCTTAGGGGTAGCGGGGGGTAGCACAGATACGCAGTATTTT.

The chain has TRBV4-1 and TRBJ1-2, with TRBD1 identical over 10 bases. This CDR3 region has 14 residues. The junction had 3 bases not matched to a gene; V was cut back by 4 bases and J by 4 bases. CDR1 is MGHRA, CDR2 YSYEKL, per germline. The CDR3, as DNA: TGCGCCAGCAGCCGGACAGGGGGTATCTATGGCTACACCTTC. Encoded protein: CASSRTGGIYGYTF.

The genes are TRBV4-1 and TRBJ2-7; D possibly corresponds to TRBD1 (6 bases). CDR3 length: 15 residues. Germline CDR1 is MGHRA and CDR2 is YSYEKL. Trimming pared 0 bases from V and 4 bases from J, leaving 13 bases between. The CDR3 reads CASSQEWTVPYEQYF. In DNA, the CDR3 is TGCGCCAGCAGCCAAGAGTGGACAGTCCCTTACGAGCAGTACTTC.

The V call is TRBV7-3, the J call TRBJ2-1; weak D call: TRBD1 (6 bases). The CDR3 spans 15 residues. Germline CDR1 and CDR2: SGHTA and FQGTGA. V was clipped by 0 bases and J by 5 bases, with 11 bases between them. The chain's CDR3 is CASSLTDTGNNEQFF. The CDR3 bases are TGTGCCAGCAGCTTAACGGACACAGGGAACAATGAGCAGTTCTTC. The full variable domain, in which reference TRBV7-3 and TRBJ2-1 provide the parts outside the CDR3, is GAGVSQTPSNKVTEKGKYVELRCDPISGHTALYWYRQSLGQGPEFLIYFQGTGAADDSGLPNDRFFAVRPEGSVSTLKIQRTERGDSAVYLCASSLTDTGNNEQFFGPGTRLTVL.

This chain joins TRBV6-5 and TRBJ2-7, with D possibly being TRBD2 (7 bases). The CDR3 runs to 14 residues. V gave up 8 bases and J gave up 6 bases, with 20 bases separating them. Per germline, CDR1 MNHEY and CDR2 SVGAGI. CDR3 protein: CASSDSARGGEQYF. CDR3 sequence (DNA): TGTGCCAGCTCGGATAGCGCAAGGGGGGGCGAGCAGTACTTC.